The clone carrying this T cell receptor (beta chain) was observed once. The antigen is unknown. The data were produced by immunoSEQ multiplex PCR, yet TCRdb's version contains in-frame clones alone and is incomplete. In the table there are about 140,000 clones, approximately 90% of which are singletons. The data originate from a study of T cell responses to AZD1222 COVID-19 vaccine. General study findings and limits: White British people made up most donors, females outnumbered males, and clonal diversity was possibly underestimated. Close to half of spike-specific TCRs reportedly recognize unmutated variant regions. Seropositive AZD1222 recipients at baseline numbered only five or six. Vaccine-related CD4 TCRs covered spike, predominating at 160-218 and 743-854.

The germline V gene encodes CDR1 GTSNPN and CDR2 SVGIG (reference sequence). V was clipped by 2 bases and J by 7 bases, with 18 bases between them. This CDR3 spans 15 amino acids. This chain joins TRBV30 and TRBJ1-5; D unresolved. The sequences come from peripheral blood, collected on day 0 of AZD1222 vaccination. This receptor was taken from an adult in good health. This chain's CDR3 is CAWSLSTSDGQPQHF. The CDR3 bases are TGTGCCTGGAGTTTATCCACCTCCGATGGACAGCCCCAGCATTTT.